Each of the 24 T cell receptor beta chains below was sequenced from the same sample in a study of technical replicates of blood from several donors (TCRdb year 2017). Library construction relied on the immunoSEQ multiplex PCR assay. Sourced from immuneACCESS, this table was stored by TCRdb with only in-frame sequences that have V and J called. A share of the clones is absent; for the studies checked, an unresolved V gene accounts for under half, and the remainder has no known explanation. Here the sample has tens of thousands of clones; 85% to 95% occur a single time. 0.2% to 0.3% of the sample is taken by the ten largest. The sequenced sample was T cells isolated from PBMCs. These receptors came from a human donor in good health.

The genes are TRBV10-1 and TRBJ2-1; 8 positions agree with TRBD1. Germline trimming cut 6 bases from V and 5 bases from J; bases unmatched to any gene: 15. The germline V gene encodes CDR1 WNHNN and CDR2 SYGVQD (reference sequence). The CDR3 spans 17 residues. The CDR3 DNA sequence: TGCGCCAGCAGCTATACTTCCCTCGGGACAGGCCACAATGAGCAGTTCTTC. Its translation: CASSYTSLGTGHNEQFF.

The chain couples TRBV7-9 to TRBJ2-1; the D gene is possibly TRBD1 (5 bases). The CDR3 sequence is 16 residues long. With 6 bases removed from V and 7 bases from J, the gap between germline ends came to 22 bases. The germline gives CDR1 SEHNR, CDR2 FQNEAQ (reference sequence). CDR3 region: CASRPGNQGIRNEQFF. DNA of the CDR3: TGTGCCAGCAGGCCTGGGAATCAGGGTATAAGAAATGAGCAGTTCTTC.

The V and J genes are TRBV5-4 and TRBJ2-5; TRBD2 might be the D (5 bases). Trimming pared 4 bases from V and 4 bases from J, leaving 17 bases between. Germline CDR1 SGHNT, CDR2 YYREEE (reference sequence). The CDR3 length is 15 residues. The CDR3 spells CASSPDVTIVETQYF. The CDR3 DNA reads TGTGCCAGCAGCCCGGACGTGACTATAGTAGAGACCCAGTACTTC.

The chain is built from TRBV7-9 and TRBJ1-3; weak D call: TRBD1 (5 bases). V lost 3 bases, J lost 0 bases, and 9 bases lay in between. This CDR3 is built from 15 residues. CDR1 is SEHNR and CDR2 is FQNEAQ in the germline V gene (reference sequence). CDR3 in DNA: TGTGCCAGCAGCTTCCCAGGGTACTCTGGAAACACCATATATTTT. Translation gives CASSFPGYSGNTIYF.

The chain uses TRBV19 and TRBJ2-7, with 8 bases that match TRBD2. The germline V gene has CDR1 LNHDA and CDR2 SQIVND (reference sequence). The length of the CDR3 is 15 residues. Trimming cost V 4 bases and J 3 bases; bases outside gene matches: 8. DNA of the CDR3: TGTGCCAGTAGTAGTACTAGCGGAGGAAACTACGAGCAGTACTTC. As protein: CASSSTSGGNYEQYF.

The chain uses TRBV9 and TRBJ2-2; no firm D call. CDR3 length: 12 residues. Trimming took off 3 bases at V and 4 bases at J, with 4 bases between the two ends. In germline, CDR1 is SGDLS, CDR2 YYNGEE. The CDR3 DNA is TGTGCCAGCAGCGCCTCCACCGGGGAGCTGTTTTTT. The encoded protein is CASSASTGELFF.

The chain couples TRBV6-5 to TRBJ2-7; tentatively, D is TRBD2 (6 bases). The CDR3 length is 15 residues. Trimming pared 2 bases from V and 6 bases from J, leaving 17 bases between. CDR1 MNHEY and CDR2 SVGAGI come from the germline V gene. The CDR3 sequence is CASSYGVGAGSEQYF. Written as DNA, the CDR3 is TGTGCCAGCAGTTACGGAGTCGGGGCGGGATCCGAGCAGTACTTC.

Points on this clone: This CDR3 fails to terminate in the conserved phenylalanine or tryptophan, so it likely reflects a read error. The DNA is omitted, as the CDR3 cannot be located on it reliably, and the CDR3 follows TCRdb's listing. This chain connects TRBV29-1 to TRBJ1-3. Germline CDR1 reads SQVTM; CDR2 reads ANQGSEA. A total of 8 residues make up the CDR3, ends included. The CDR3 here is CSVEDGGR.

J is TRBJ2-4 and V is TRBV5-6; weak D call: TRBD2 (7 bases). Germline V gene sequence: CDR1 SGHDT, CDR2 YYEEEE. The V and J ends lost 0 bases and 8 bases respectively, with 12 bases between them. This CDR3 has 14 amino acids. The CDR3 region has the DNA TGTGCCAGCAGCTTGGCCCCGGGGGGCCACATTCAGTACTTC. This encodes CASSLAPGGHIQYF. Full variable domain (outside the CDR3, taken from reference TRBV5-6 and TRBJ2-4): DAGVTQSPTHLIKTRGQQVTLRCSPKSGHDTVSWYQQALGQGPQFIFQYYEEEERQRGNFPDRFSGHQFPNYSSELNVNALLLGDSALYLCASSLAPGGHIQYFGAGTRLSVL.

The chain links TRBV12-5 to TRBJ1-2, with a tentative D call TRBD1 (5 bases). The V end lost 4 bases, the J end lost 1 base, and 19 bases lay between the germline ends. The germline CDR1 and CDR2 sequences are LGHNT and FRNRAP. This CDR3 region has 17 residues. The CDR3 region is CASGSDRPPGLNYGYTF. In nucleotides, the CDR3 is TGTGCTAGTGGTTCCGATCGCCCGCCGGGACTTAACTATGGCTACACCTTC.

This clone was detected a few times. The chain recombines TRBV2 with TRBJ2-7; possible D gene TRBD2, 6 bases. Germline V gene sequence: CDR1 SNHLY, CDR2 FYNNEI. The CDR3 spans 15 residues. The V end lost 6 bases, the J end lost 3 bases, and 18 bases lay between the germline ends. In nucleotides, the CDR3 is TGTGCCAGCAGGGTACCGGGAGCTTCTAACTACGAGCAGTACTTC. Residues: CASRVPGASNYEQYF.

The CDR3: CASSPGQYTEAFF. Here the CDR3 DNA reads TGCGCCAGCAGTCCGGGACAGTACACTGAAGCTTTCTTT. The V gene is TRBV10-1, the J gene TRBJ1-1; TRBD1 matches at 7 bases. The CDR3 has 13 residues. CDR1 and CDR2 (germline): WNHNN, SYGVQD (reference sequence). V was clipped by 5 bases and J by 3 bases; unmatched bases: 3.

The rearrangement uses TRBV19 and TRBJ2-1; 13 nucleotides agree with TRBD2. Trimming removed 7 bases from V and 7 bases from J; junction bases left unmatched: 13. Germline V gives CDR1 LNHDA, CDR2 SQIVND (reference sequence). This CDR3 contains 17 residues. The CDR3 DNA is TGTGCCAGTAACGAGGGTACTAGCGGGAGGGCGGATAATGAGCAGTTCTTC. This gives the protein CASNEGTSGRADNEQFF.

The rearrangement joins TRBV7-8 to TRBJ2-5, with D perhaps matching TRBD1 (5 bases). Looked up from germline, CDR1 is SGHVS and CDR2 is FQNEAQ. This CDR3 has 12 residues. Deletions cut 0 bases from V and 7 bases from J, with 6 bases between. In DNA, the CDR3 is TGTGCCAGCAGCTTAGCCAGGGTGACCCAGTACTTC. This translates into CASSLARVTQYF.

The V gene is TRBV4-1, the J gene TRBJ1-1, with D possibly being TRBD1 (5 bases). This CDR3 comprises 14 residues. CDR1 is MGHRA, CDR2 YSYEKL, per germline. The ends were cut back, 6 bases at V and 6 bases at J, with 17 bases in the middle. CDR3 sequence: CASRRVGAGAEAFF. The CDR3 DNA follows: TGCGCCAGCAGAAGAGTAGGGGCTGGCGCTGAAGCTTTCTTT.

This clone was seen only once. This rearrangement joins TRBV27 to TRBJ1-1; tentatively, D is TRBD1 (5 bases). This CDR3 contains 14 residues. Trimming took off 9 bases at V and 3 bases at J, with 17 bases between the two ends. Per germline, CDR1 MNHEY and CDR2 SMNVEV (reference sequence). The CDR3 DNA sequence: TGTGCCAGTACGAAGGGTGTGGGGCACACTGAAGCTTTCTTT. It is translated as CASTKGVGHTEAFF.

The chain has TRBV7-2 and TRBJ2-4, with 10 nucleotides matching TRBD2. This CDR3 comprises 19 residues. The V and J ends lost 5 bases and 0 bases, in that order; junction bases with no gene match: 13. Germline V lookup: CDR1 SGHTA, CDR2 FQGNSA. DNA of the CDR3: TGTGCCAGCAGCCCCGCAGGTAGCGGGGGGATTCTAGCCAAAAACATTCAGTACTTC. As protein: CASSPAGSGGILAKNIQYF. Full variable domain (outside the CDR3, taken from reference TRBV7-2 and TRBJ2-4): GAGVSQSPSNKVTEKGKDVELRCDPISGHTALYWYRQSLGQGLEFLIYFQGNSAPDKSGLPSDRFSAERTGGSVSTLTIQRTQQEDSAVYLCASSPAGSGGILAKNIQYFGAGTRLSVL.

This rearrangement joins TRBV19 to TRBJ2-7; D possibly corresponds to TRBD2 (5 bases). With 3 bases removed from V and 4 bases from J, the gap between germline ends came to 13 bases. Germline V gives CDR1 LNHDA, CDR2 SQIVND (reference sequence). The CDR3 runs 14 residues. The CDR3: CASSIGLGEYEQYF. CDR3 in DNA: TGTGCCAGTAGTATTGGTCTCGGGGAGTACGAGCAGTACTTC.

V and J are TRBV10-2 and TRBJ1-1; TRBD1 might be the D (6 bases). The CDR3 covers 14 residues. V lost 5 bases and J lost 5, with 15 bases in between. Germline CDR1 and CDR2: WSHSY and SAAADI. CDR3 loop: CASSLWGRVTEAFF. The CDR3, as DNA: TGCGCCAGCAGTCTGTGGGGGCGGGTAACTGAAGCTTTCTTT.

V usage is TRBV4-1 and J usage is TRBJ2-7, with D tentatively TRBD1 (6 bases). Germline assignment: CDR1 MGHRA and CDR2 YSYEKL. V shed 6 bases and J shed 3 bases, with 12 bases lying between them. This CDR3 comprises 13 residues. CDR3 protein: CASRKGGDYEQYF. The CDR3 DNA sequence: TGCGCCAGCAGGAAAGGGGGAGACTACGAGCAGTACTTC.

The chain links TRBV7-6 to TRBJ2-1; TRBD2 aligns across 8 bases. Germline V gives CDR1 SGHVS, CDR2 FNYEAQ. The V and J ends lost 1 base and 7 bases, in that order; junction bases with no gene match: 6. This CDR3 has 15 residues. In DNA form, the CDR3 reads TGTGCCAGCAGCTTAGGCGGGAGGATGACGAATGAGCAGTTCTTC. This codes for CASSLGGRMTNEQFF.

The chain is built from TRBV9 and TRBJ2-1, with TRBD1 as a possible D gene (6 bases). The CDR3 length is 14 residues. CDR1 is SGDLS and CDR2 is YYNGEE in the germline V gene. V was cut by 2 bases and J by 3 bases, with 9 bases left in between. The CDR3 spells CASSVQGFYNEQFF. For the CDR3, the DNA is TGTGCCAGCAGCGTGCAGGGGTTCTACAATGAGCAGTTCTTC. Supplemented by reference TRBV9 and TRBJ2-1, the full variable domain reads DSGVTQTPKHLITATGQRVTLRCSPRSGDLSVYWYQQSLDQGLQFLIQYYNGEERAKGNILERFSAQQFPDLHSELNLSSLELGDSALYFCASSVQGFYNEQFFGPGTRLTVL.

A few counts support this clone. The rearrangement links TRBV5-1 to TRBJ1-2; 9 bases match TRBD1. With V trimmed by 1 base and J by 4 bases, 8 bases remained unmatched. The CDR3 totals 16 residues. Looked up from germline, CDR1 is SGHRS and CDR2 is YFSETQ. The DNA of the CDR3 is TGCGCCAGCAGCTTGTTAAGGACAGGGGAGGGCTATGGCTACACCTTC. It specifies CASSLLRTGEGYGYTF. Full variable domain (rest looked up from reference TRBV5-1 and TRBJ1-2): KAGVTQTPRYLIKTRGQQVTLSCSPISGHRSVSWYQQTPGQGLQFLFEYFSETQRNKGNFPGRFSGRQFSNSRSEMNVSTLELGDSALYLCASSLLRTGEGYGYTFGSGTRLTVV.

The chain recombines TRBV25-1 with TRBJ1-5; D gene uncertain. The CDR3 extends over 14 amino acids. Trimming removed 10 bases from V and 4 bases from J, with 17 bases in between. Per germline, CDR1 MGHDK and CDR2 SYGVNS. For the CDR3, the DNA is TGTGCCAAAATCGGGGTGTGGAAAAATCAGCCCCAGCATTTT. It is translated as CAKIGVWKNQPQHF.